Below, 6 T cell receptor beta chains from the same sample are listed, as sequenced in a study of shared T cell receptors in the human thymus. Libraries were prepared by immunoSEQ multiplex PCR; TCRdb keeps only in-frame clonotypes and omits some of them. The sample contains about 500,000 clones, approximately 78% of which appear only once. A further study also used this sample, focusing on human thymus T cells.

Source material: thymocytes. These TCRs come from a boy younger than two with a congenital heart defect.

The chain employs TRBV7-2 and TRBJ2-3; 7 nucleotides align to TRBD2. Germline loops: CDR1 SGHTA, CDR2 FQGNSA. V gave up 5 bases and J gave up 4 bases; unmatched junction bases: 6. The CDR3 loop spans 14 amino acids. DNA for the CDR3: TGTGCCAGCAGCACCAGACTAGCCCCAGATACGCAGTATTTT. Its protein product is CASSTRLAPDTQYF.

The gene calls are TRBV5-6 and TRBJ1-2, with D tentatively TRBD1 (5 bases). Germline CDR1 reads SGHDT; CDR2 reads YYEEEE. The CDR3 has 17 amino acids. Between the trimmed V and J ends, which lost 1 base and 0 bases, there was a span of 16 bases. The CDR3 loop is CASSLRQFKTPNYGYTF. CDR3 coding DNA: TGTGCCAGCAGCTTGCGACAGTTCAAGACCCCTAACTATGGCTACACCTTC.

The rearrangement links TRBV27 to TRBJ2-7, with TRBD1 as a possible D gene (5 bases). This CDR3 contains 16 residues. The V end was cut by 8 bases, the J end by 0 bases, with 20 bases between. Germline V gene lookup returns CDR1 MNHEY and CDR2 SMNVEV (reference sequence). Here the CDR3 reads CASSPVGPSSSYEQYF. In DNA, the CDR3 is TGTGCCAGCTCCCCTGTGGGGCCCTCGAGCTCCTACGAGCAGTACTTC.

The J gene is TRBJ2-7, the V gene TRBV5-5; 7 bases map to TRBD2. The length of the CDR3 is 15 residues. Germline V gene data show CDR1 as SGHKS and CDR2 as YYEKEE (reference sequence). J was trimmed by 4 bases and V by 5 bases; bases with no gene match: 12. This CDR3 reads CASRRRTAGDYEQYF. The CDR3 coding sequence is TGTGCCAGCAGACGCCGGACGGCGGGGGATTACGAGCAGTACTTC.

The gene calls are TRBV29-1 and TRBJ1-1, with D maybe TRBD1 (6 bases). This CDR3 is 14 amino acids long. In germline, CDR1 is SQVTM, CDR2 ANQGSEA. The germline V and J ends were trimmed by 3 bases and 4 bases, with 15 bases remaining between them. The chain's CDR3 is CSVEKQGFSTEAFF. The CDR3 DNA follows: TGCAGCGTTGAGAAACAGGGTTTCAGCACTGAAGCTTTCTTT.

V gene TRBV4-3 combines with J gene TRBJ1-1; the D gene is possibly TRBD1 (5 bases). V lost 4 bases and J lost 0, with 12 bases in between. The CDR3 is made up of 15 amino acids. Germline assignment: CDR1 LGHNA and CDR2 YSLEER. Here the CDR3 DNA reads TGCGCCAGCAGCCGTTTCGGGGGGTTGAACACTGAAGCTTTCTTT. Translation gives CASSRFGGLNTEAFF.